This TCR beta chain was sequenced for a study of T-cell memory formation after mild COVID-19. TCRdb itself ran the 5' RACE reads through MiXCR, one entry per CDR3 protein. Counted here are roughly 380,000 distinct CDR3 sequences, 28% occurring once; the ten biggest clones make up about 14%. The CDR3 contains 15 residues. V lost 6 bases and J lost 3, with 17 bases in between. In germline, CDR1 is SGHNT, CDR2 YYREEE (reference sequence). Material for sequencing was PBMCs or a T cell subset sorted from them (not recorded which). The receptor's source is an adult woman who had mild COVID-19 (a few samples of this study predate the infection). Cell type and time point are not known. The gene calls are TRBV5-4 and TRBJ2-3; possibly TRBD1 or TRBD2 for D (6 bases each). CDR3 loop: CASTSPGATTDTQYF. The CDR3 DNA sequence: TGTGCCAGCACCTCTCCGGGGGCCACAACAGATACGCAGTATTTT.